This T cell receptor beta chain was sequenced in a study of blood T cell repertoires in COVID-19. Study information: The United States, Italy and Spain provided the acute and convalescent COVID-19 samples. In each case, the material was cDNA or gDNA derived from T cells, B-cell-depleted T cells, or PBMCs.

This clone was seen a handful of times. In the original analysis: Amplification from reference gene primers served as the basis for estimated nucleated cell counts. Libraries were prepared by immunoSEQ multiplex PCR; TCRdb keeps only in-frame clonotypes and omits some of them. The DNA gave D and trimming, while V, J and clone size come from that table. Seen here are 270,000 or so clones, about 91% observed once, and the top ten hold 4% to 5%. Germline V gene data show CDR1 as SGHNT and CDR2 as YYREEE (reference sequence). V was trimmed by 0 bases and J by 5 bases, leaving 13 bases between them. The CDR3 has 15 residues.

The receptor's source is a woman aged 35 to 49 who had recovered from COVID-19. The sequenced sample was peripheral blood. This chain links TRBV5-4 with TRBJ2-3, with D maybe TRBD2 (6 bases). The CDR3, as DNA: TGTGCCAGCAGCTTGGATGTGGGAGGACTAGATACGCAGTATTTT. As protein: CASSLDVGGLDTQYF.